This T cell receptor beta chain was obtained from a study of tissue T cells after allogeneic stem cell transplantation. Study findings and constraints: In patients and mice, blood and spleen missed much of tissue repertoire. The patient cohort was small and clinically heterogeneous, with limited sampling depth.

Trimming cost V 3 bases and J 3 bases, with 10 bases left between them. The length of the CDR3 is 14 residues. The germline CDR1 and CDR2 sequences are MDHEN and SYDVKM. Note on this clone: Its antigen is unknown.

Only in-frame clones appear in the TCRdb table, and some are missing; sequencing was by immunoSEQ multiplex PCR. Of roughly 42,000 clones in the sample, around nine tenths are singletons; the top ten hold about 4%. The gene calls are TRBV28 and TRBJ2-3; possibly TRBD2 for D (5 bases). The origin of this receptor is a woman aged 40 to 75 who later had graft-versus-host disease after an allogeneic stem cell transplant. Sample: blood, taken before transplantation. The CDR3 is CASSFERGTDTQYF. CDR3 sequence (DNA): TGTGCCAGCAGTTTTGAGAGAGGGACAGATACGCAGTATTTT. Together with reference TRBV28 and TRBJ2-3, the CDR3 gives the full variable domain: DVKVTQSSRYLVKRTGEKVFLECVQDMDHENMFWYRQDPGLGLRLIYFSYDVKMKEKGDIPEGYSVSREKKERFSLILESASTNQTSMYLCASSFERGTDTQYFGPGTRLTVL.